This TCR beta chain comes out of a study of control samples from healthy donors and cancer patients. The CDR3 has 13 residues. The ends lost 5 bases at V and 3 bases at J; junction bases unmatched: 4. Libraries were prepared by immunoSEQ multiplex PCR; TCRdb keeps only in-frame clonotypes and omits some of them. Altogether approximately 50,000 clones are present, around 94% being singletons, with the ten largest covering roughly 0.8%. The sample comprised PBMCs. This chain links TRBV12-3 or TRBV12-4 with TRBJ2-7; 7 bases match TRBD1. The TCR originated in a man aged 25-40 years with colorectal cancer. CDR3 sequence: CASSRQGYYEQYF. CDR3 DNA: TGTGCCAGCAGTCGACAGGGTTACTACGAGCAGTACTTC.